This T cell receptor (beta chain) was profiled in a study of T cells after yellow fever vaccination. Each CDR3 protein gets one entry after TCRdb re-called the 5' RACE reads with MiXCR. The table includes approximately 600,000 distinct CDR3 sequences, around 12% detected once. Trimming removed 5 bases at V and 4 bases at J, with 17 bases between. In germline, CDR1 is SQVTM, CDR2 ANQGSEA. The CDR3 spans 14 residues. The chain is built from TRBV29-1 and TRBJ2-5, with D perhaps matching TRBD1 or TRBD2 (5 bases each). The sequenced sample was PBMCs, obtained on the day of the yellow fever booster vaccination. This sequence was found in a man aged 25 to 40 who received the YFV17D yellow fever vaccine. CDR3: CSVPPWGTSETQYF. The CDR3 DNA reads as TGCAGCGTTCCCCCATGGGGGACCTCAGAGACCCAGTACTTC.